This entry lists 30 T cell receptor beta chains sequenced from one sample in a study of cytomegalovirus exposure and HLA in healthy donors. The protocol was immunoSEQ multiplex PCR, while the TCRdb copy is restricted to in-frame clones and leaves out a portion. Among approximately 150,000 clones listed, 80% to 95% were seen once. The sequenced sample consisted of PBMCs. The receptors shown here come from a man aged 18 to 29 in good health and CMV-seronegative.

The CDR3 spells CASSPSGVGTDTQYF. In DNA form, the CDR3 reads TGTGCCAGCAGCCCATCGGGGGTTGGCACAGATACGCAGTATTTT. This chain connects TRBV11-2 to TRBJ2-3, with a weak D call TRBD2 (6 bases). V lost 5 bases and J lost 1, with 13 bases in between. Germline CDR1 and CDR2: SGHAT and FQNNGV. CDR3 length equals 15 residues. Complete variable domain (other parts from reference TRBV11-2 and TRBJ2-3): EAGVAQSPRYKIIEKRQSVAFWCNPISGHATLYWYQQILGQGPKLLIQFQNNGVVDDSQLPKDRFSAERLKGVDSTLKIQPAKLEDSAVYLCASSPSGVGTDTQYFGPGTRLTVL.

The chain recombines TRBV7-6 with TRBJ2-5; 10 bases align to TRBD2. With V trimmed by 1 base and J by 7 bases, 9 bases remained unmatched. The CDR3 is 16 residues long. Germline CDR1 SGHVS, CDR2 FNYEAQ. The CDR3 DNA reads as TGTGCCAGCAGCTTAGAAGCGGGGGGGCAATTCTGGACCCAGTACTTC. Its translation: CASSLEAGGQFWTQYF.

The chain has TRBV5-1 and TRBJ1-1; unclear D gene. V shed 3 bases and J shed 0 bases, with 12 bases lying between them. The CDR3 contains 15 residues. Looked up from germline, CDR1 is SGHRS and CDR2 is YFSETQ. The CDR3 DNA sequence: TGCGCCAGCAGCTATGGCCGGGGTTTGAACACTGAAGCTTTCTTT. Protein sequence: CASSYGRGLNTEAFF.

For the CDR3, the DNA is TGTGCCAGCAGCCCGGACAGAGTACACACCGGGGAGCTGTTTTTT. Amino acids: CASSPDRVHTGELFF. The V call is TRBV7-7, the J call TRBJ2-2; tentative D call: TRBD1 (6 bases). The CDR3 sequence is 15 residues long. Trimming took 5 bases from V and 3 from J, leaving 13 bases between them. Germline CDR1 and CDR2: SSHAT and FNYEAQ (reference sequence).

This chain uses TRBV7-8 with TRBJ2-7; D might be TRBD1 (7 bases). The CDR3 is 14 residues long. The germline CDR1 and CDR2 sequences are SGHVS and FQNEAQ. The V and J ends lost 5 bases and 2 bases respectively, with 13 bases between them. The CDR3 sequence is CASSQGGSTYEQYV. CDR3 nucleotide sequence: TGTGCCAGCAGCCAGGGGGGATCCACCTACGAGCAGTACGTC.

J is TRBJ2-3 and V is TRBV5-5; maybe TRBD2 (6 bases). V was cut by 5 bases and J by 6 bases, with 13 bases left in between. This CDR3 has 13 amino acids. The germline gives CDR1 SGHKS, CDR2 YYEKEE (reference sequence). The CDR3 DNA follows: TGTGCCAGCAGGCCACTAGCTGGGGATACGCAGTATTTT. Encoded protein: CASRPLAGDTQYF.

The chain has TRBV6-1 and TRBJ1-2; D ambiguous. V lost 1 base to trimming and J lost 4 bases, with 13 bases between them. The CDR3 contains 15 residues. The germline V gene has CDR1 MNHNS and CDR2 SASEGT. The CDR3 sequence is CASSEVWEGSYGYTF. The CDR3 nucleotides read TGTGCCAGCAGTGAAGTGTGGGAAGGGAGCTATGGCTACACCTTC.

This clone was counted between two and nine times. The chain has TRBV6-5 and TRBJ1-6; 7 bases fit TRBD1. The germline gives CDR1 MNHEY, CDR2 SVGAGI. The trim removed 5 bases at V and 6 bases at J, leaving 7 bases unmatched. The length of the CDR3 is 15 residues. The CDR3 sequence is CASSPSRDSNSPLHF. CDR3 nucleotide sequence: TGTGCCAGCAGTCCCAGTCGGGACAGTAATTCACCCCTCCACTTT.

The chain couples TRBV5-5 to TRBJ1-3; D is perhaps TRBD1 (6 bases). The CDR3 has 15 residues. V shed 5 bases and J shed 0 bases, with 12 bases lying between them. Germline V gives CDR1 SGHKS, CDR2 YYEKEE (reference sequence). Written as DNA, the CDR3 is TGTGCCAGCAGTCTTACAGGGAGCTCTGGAAACACCATATATTTT. Its protein product is CASSLTGSSGNTIYF.

The chain has TRBV7-6 and TRBJ2-3; D is perhaps TRBD2 (5 bases). V lost 1 base and J 6 bases, leaving 8 bases between the germline ends. There are 13 residues in the CDR3. CDR1 and CDR2 (germline): SGHVS, FNYEAQ. CDR3 nucleotides: TGTGCCAGCAGCTTAGTAGGAGGCGATACGCAGTATTTT. The encoded protein is CASSLVGGDTQYF.

The chain combines TRBV27 with TRBJ2-1, with a weak D call TRBD1 (5 bases). Germline loops: CDR1 MNHEY, CDR2 SMNVEV (reference sequence). The V and J ends lost 5 bases and 7 bases respectively, with 12 bases between them. The CDR3 spans 13 residues. The CDR3 DNA follows: TGTGCCAGCAGTAACAGACAGAGTAATGAGCAGTTCTTC. This encodes CASSNRQSNEQFF.

CDR3 nucleotides: TGTGCCAGCAGCACCGACAGGGGGTTCCCTGAAGCTTTCTTT. It yields the protein CASSTDRGFPEAFF. V is TRBV11-2 and J is TRBJ1-1; 9 nucleotides match TRBD1. This CDR3 has 14 residues. Germline loops: CDR1 SGHAT, CDR2 FQNNGV. The trim removed 5 bases at V and 6 bases at J, leaving 7 bases unmatched.

This chain uses TRBV2 with TRBJ2-1, with unresolved D. The length of the CDR3 is 15 residues. Germline lookup yields CDR1 SNHLY and CDR2 FYNNEI. V dropped 6 bases and J dropped 8 bases, with 20 bases sitting between them. CDR3 DNA sequence: TGTGCCAGCAGGAGGAGCCAATTAGAGTTGGATGAGCAGTTCTTC. Its translation: CASRRSQLELDEQFF.

For this clone: One junction end disagrees with the germline gene, perhaps due to a read error. The V gene is TRBV5-5, the J gene TRBJ2-6; D might be TRBD2 (5 bases). This CDR3 spans 18 amino acids. Germline lookup yields CDR1 SGHKS and CDR2 YYEKEE (reference sequence). CDR3 protein: CASSLEQGGHSEANVLTF. The CDR3 DNA is TGTGCCAGCAGCTTGGAACAAGGCGGGCACTCTGAGGCCAACGTCCTGACTTTC.

V gene TRBV11-3 combines with J gene TRBJ2-2, with 8 bases identical to TRBD2. Per the germline V gene, CDR1 is SGHNT and CDR2 is YENEEA. The ends lost 5 bases at V and 0 bases at J; junction bases unmatched: 5. CDR3 size: 16 residues. DNA for the CDR3: TGTGCCAGCAGCCCCCGGACTAGCCCGAACACCGGGGAGCTGTTTTTT. Amino acids: CASSPRTSPNTGELFF. The variable domain in full, completed from reference TRBV11-3 and TRBJ2-2, reads EAGVVQSPRYKIIEKKQPVAFWCNPISGHNTLYWYLQNLGQGPELLIRYENEEAVDDSQLPKDRFSAERLKGVDSTLKIQPAELGDSAVYLCASSPRTSPNTGELFFGEGSRLTVL.

The chain employs TRBV9 and TRBJ2-4; D gene uncertain. Germline assignment: CDR1 SGDLS and CDR2 YYNGEE. The V end lost 4 bases, the J end lost 8 bases, and 10 bases lay between the germline ends. This CDR3 comprises 12 residues. CDR3 in DNA: TGTGCCAGCAGCCCGAACTCGGACATTCAGTACTTC. It encodes CASSPNSDIQYF.

The chain has TRBV11-2 and TRBJ2-7; D ambiguous. This CDR3 region has 12 residues. V gave up 5 bases and J gave up 3 bases, with 8 bases separating them. The germline gives CDR1 SGHAT, CDR2 FQNNGV. CDR3 sequence reads: CASSPLGYEQYV. The CDR3 nucleotides are TGTGCCAGCAGCCCCCTGGGCTACGAGCAGTACGTC.

V gene TRBV7-2 combines with J gene TRBJ2-1, with D maybe TRBD2 (7 bases). Germline V gene lookup returns CDR1 SGHTA and CDR2 FQGNSA. Trimming took off 4 bases at V and 9 bases at J, with 13 bases between the two ends. The CDR3 is made up of 13 amino acids. CDR3 region: CASSSPGEGEQFF. CDR3 in DNA: TGTGCCAGCAGCTCTCCAGGGGAGGGTGAGCAGTTCTTC.

The chain couples TRBV7-6 to TRBJ1-3; a possible D gene is TRBD1 (6 bases). Per the germline V gene, CDR1 is SGHVS and CDR2 is FNYEAQ. This CDR3 is 15 amino acids long. Trimming removed 8 bases at V and 1 base at J, with 15 bases between. The CDR3 nucleotides are TGTGCCAGCGCCCTACAGGGAGTATCTGGAAACACCATATATTTT. Translation: CASALQGVSGNTIYF.

V usage is TRBV5-1 and J usage is TRBJ2-3; a possible D gene is TRBD1 (6 bases). The germline CDR1 and CDR2 sequences are SGHRS and YFSETQ. Trimming cost V 4 bases and J 2 bases, with 14 bases left between them. The CDR3 sequence is 15 residues long. CDR3 sequence: CASSRDKTPTDTQYF. CDR3 nucleotide sequence: TGCGCCAGCAGCAGGGACAAGACCCCCACAGATACGCAGTATTTT. The entire variable domain, with the rest obtained from reference TRBV5-1 and TRBJ2-3, is as follows: KAGVTQTPRYLIKTRGQQVTLSCSPISGHRSVSWYQQTPGQGLQFLFEYFSETQRNKGNFPGRFSGRQFSNSRSEMNVSTLELGDSALYLCASSRDKTPTDTQYFGPGTRLTVL.

This chain uses TRBV5-1 with TRBJ2-7; maybe TRBD2 (5 bases). V was trimmed by 0 bases and J by 1 base, leaving 8 bases between them. CDR1 is SGHRS and CDR2 is YFSETQ in the germline V gene. There are 14 residues in the CDR3. CDR3 sequence (DNA): TGCGCCAGCAGCTTGGTAAAGCGGTCCTACGAGCAGTACGTC. Protein product: CASSLVKRSYEQYV.

V and J are TRBV9 and TRBJ1-3; 7 bases match TRBD1. The CDR3 loop spans 17 amino acids. V shed 4 bases, J shed 1 base, and the junction held 11 bases outside the gene matches. Germline V gene sequence: CDR1 SGDLS, CDR2 YYNGEE. The CDR3 region has the DNA TGTGCCAGCAGCCTCCCGGGACAGCCGGATTCTGGAAACACCATATATTTT. Translation: CASSLPGQPDSGNTIYF.

This chain links TRBV9 with TRBJ2-2; possible D gene TRBD1, 6 bases. CDR3 length equals 14 residues. Deletions cut 7 bases from V and 0 bases from J, with 10 bases between. Per germline, CDR1 SGDLS and CDR2 YYNGEE. CDR3 nucleotide sequence: TGTGCCAGCCGAAACAGGGCGAACACCGGGGAGCTGTTTTTT. As protein: CASRNRANTGELFF.

The genes are TRBV19 and TRBJ2-1, with 8 bases fitting TRBD2. V lost 5 bases to trimming and J lost 4 bases; unmatched junction nucleotides: 7. The CDR3 is made up of 15 amino acids. The germline V gene has CDR1 LNHDA and CDR2 SQIVND (reference sequence). This CDR3 reads CASSAPGLEYNEQFF. Written as DNA, the CDR3 is TGTGCCAGTAGTGCTCCGGGACTAGAGTACAATGAGCAGTTCTTC.

The genes are TRBV5-1 and TRBJ1-1; D perhaps matches TRBD1 (5 bases). This CDR3 region has 14 residues. The germline CDR1 and CDR2 sequences are SGHRS and YFSETQ. V lost 4 bases and J 4 bases, leaving 14 bases between the germline ends. This chain's CDR3 is CASSPESQGTEAFF. In nucleotides, the CDR3 is TGCGCCAGCAGCCCGGAGAGCCAGGGCACTGAAGCTTTCTTT.

The V call is TRBV6-1, the J call TRBJ1-5, with 8 bases identical to TRBD1. This CDR3 comprises 15 residues. Germline V gives CDR1 MNHNS, CDR2 SASEGT. The V gene end was trimmed by 6 bases and the J gene end by 2 bases; junction bases not matched to a gene: 6. CDR3 coding DNA: TGTGCCAGCAGACCGGGACAGGACCGCAATCAGCCCCAGCATTTT. Translation: CASRPGQDRNQPQHF.

This chain connects TRBV6-5 to TRBJ2-3; D is uncertain. The germline V and J ends were trimmed by 0 bases and 6 bases, with 16 bases remaining between them. From germline, CDR1 is MNHEY and CDR2 SVGAGI. This CDR3 is 16 amino acids long. The CDR3 is CASSYSNSPGGDTQYF. The CDR3 nucleotides are TGTGCCAGCAGTTACTCGAATTCACCCGGCGGTGATACGCAGTATTTT.

J is TRBJ1-5 and V is TRBV9; the D is unclear. V lost 6 bases to trimming and J lost 0 bases, with 13 bases between them. The germline gives CDR1 SGDLS, CDR2 YYNGEE. This CDR3 has 15 amino acids. The CDR3 protein is CASNREGYSNQPQHF. CDR3 DNA: TGTGCCAGCAACCGGGAGGGCTATAGCAATCAGCCCCAGCATTTT.

The chain joins TRBV4-1 to TRBJ2-7; a weak D match, TRBD2 (5 bases). Trimming took 1 base from V and 3 from J, leaving 16 bases between them. The CDR3 runs to 16 residues. The germline V gene has CDR1 MGHRA and CDR2 YSYEKL. CDR3 bases: TGCGCCAGCAGCCAAGGGGCTAGCACGCCAAGCTACGAGCAGTACTTC. Translated, it gives CASSQGASTPSYEQYF.

The chain combines TRBV7-6 with TRBJ1-6; 8 nucleotides agree with TRBD1. There are 15 residues in the CDR3. Losses at the gene ends were 8 bases for V and 6 bases for J; bases not matched to a gene: 9. Per germline, CDR1 SGHVS and CDR2 FNYEAQ. CDR3: CASLTTGTGNSPLHF. The CDR3 DNA reads as TGTGCCAGCCTTACTACCGGGACAGGTAATTCACCCCTCCACTTT. Drawing the rest from reference TRBV7-6 and TRBJ1-6, the complete variable domain is GAGVSQSPRYKVTKRGQDVALRCDPISGHVSLYWYRQALGQGPEFLTYFNYEAQQDKSGLPNDRFSAERPEGSISTLTIQRTEQRDSAMYRCASLTTGTGNSPLHFGNGTRLTVT.